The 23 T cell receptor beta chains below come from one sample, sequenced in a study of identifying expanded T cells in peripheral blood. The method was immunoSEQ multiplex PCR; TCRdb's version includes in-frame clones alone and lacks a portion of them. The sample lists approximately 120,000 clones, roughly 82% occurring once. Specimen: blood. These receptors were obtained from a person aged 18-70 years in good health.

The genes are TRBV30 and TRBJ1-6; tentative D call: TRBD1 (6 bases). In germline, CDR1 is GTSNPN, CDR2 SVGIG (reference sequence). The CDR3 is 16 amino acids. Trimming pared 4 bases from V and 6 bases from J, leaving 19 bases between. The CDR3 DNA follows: TGTGCCTGGAAGGTGTCTTTGGGGGGCCCTAATTCACCCCTCCACTTT. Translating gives CAWKVSLGGPNSPLHF.

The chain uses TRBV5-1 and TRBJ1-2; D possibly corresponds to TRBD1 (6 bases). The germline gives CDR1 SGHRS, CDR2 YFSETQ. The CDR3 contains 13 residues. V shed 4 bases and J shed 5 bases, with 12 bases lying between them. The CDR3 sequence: CASSANRVYGYTF. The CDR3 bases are TGCGCCAGCAGCGCAAACAGGGTTTATGGCTACACCTTC.

The CDR3 nucleotides read TGTGCCAGCAGCTATCAGGAGTCACTAGCCAAAAACATTCAGTACTTC. It translates to CASSYQESLAKNIQYF. The rearrangement joins TRBV7-9 to TRBJ2-4, with no clear D. Trimming left V 4 bases short and J 0 bases short, with 13 bases between. The CDR3 is 16 residues long. The germline gives CDR1 SEHNR, CDR2 FQNEAQ (reference sequence).

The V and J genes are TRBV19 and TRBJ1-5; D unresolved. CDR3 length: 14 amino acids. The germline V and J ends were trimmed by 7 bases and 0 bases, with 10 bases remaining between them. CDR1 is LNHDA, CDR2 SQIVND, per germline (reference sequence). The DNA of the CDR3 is TGTGCCAGTACCCTGAGGGATAGCAATCAGCCCCAGCATTTT. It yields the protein CASTLRDSNQPQHF.

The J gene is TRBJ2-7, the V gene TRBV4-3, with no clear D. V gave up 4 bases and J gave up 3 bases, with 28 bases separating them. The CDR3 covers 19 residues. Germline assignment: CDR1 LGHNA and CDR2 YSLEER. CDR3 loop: CASSLKLTAEVGRGYEQYF. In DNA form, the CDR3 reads TGCGCCAGCAGCCTCAAGCTGACCGCCGAGGTGGGAAGAGGCTACGAGCAGTACTTC.

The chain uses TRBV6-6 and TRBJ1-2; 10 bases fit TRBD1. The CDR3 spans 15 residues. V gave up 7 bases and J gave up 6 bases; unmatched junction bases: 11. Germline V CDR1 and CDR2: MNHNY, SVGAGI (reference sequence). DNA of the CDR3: TGTGCCAGCATCGGAAGAGGACAGGGGGGCAATGGCTACACCTTC. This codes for CASIGRGQGGNGYTF.

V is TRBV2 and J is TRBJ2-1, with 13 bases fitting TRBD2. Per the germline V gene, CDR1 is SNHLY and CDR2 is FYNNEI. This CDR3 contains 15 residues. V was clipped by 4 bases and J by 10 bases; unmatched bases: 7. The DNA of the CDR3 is TGTGCCAGCAGTGTTTCACGGACTAGCGGGGGAGAGCAGTTCTTC. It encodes CASSVSRTSGGEQFF.

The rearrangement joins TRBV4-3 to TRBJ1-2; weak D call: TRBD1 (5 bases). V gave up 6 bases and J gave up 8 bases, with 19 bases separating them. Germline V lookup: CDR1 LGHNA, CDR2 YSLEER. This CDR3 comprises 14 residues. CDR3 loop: CASSLEQGKGGYTF. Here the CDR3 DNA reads TGCGCCAGCAGTCTCGAGCAGGGTAAAGGAGGCTACACCTTC.

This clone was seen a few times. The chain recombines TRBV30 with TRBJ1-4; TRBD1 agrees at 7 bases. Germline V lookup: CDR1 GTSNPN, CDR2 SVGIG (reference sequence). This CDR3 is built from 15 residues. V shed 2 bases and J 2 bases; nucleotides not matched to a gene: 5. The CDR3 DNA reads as TGTGCCTGGAGTATCCCGACAGGGACTAATGAAAAACTGTTTTTT. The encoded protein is CAWSIPTGTNEKLFF.

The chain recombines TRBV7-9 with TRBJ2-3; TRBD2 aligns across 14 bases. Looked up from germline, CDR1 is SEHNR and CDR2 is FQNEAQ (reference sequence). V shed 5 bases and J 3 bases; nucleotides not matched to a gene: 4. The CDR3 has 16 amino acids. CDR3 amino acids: CASSRGLAGATDTQYF. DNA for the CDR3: TGTGCCAGCAGCCGGGGACTAGCGGGGGCTACAGATACGCAGTATTTT.

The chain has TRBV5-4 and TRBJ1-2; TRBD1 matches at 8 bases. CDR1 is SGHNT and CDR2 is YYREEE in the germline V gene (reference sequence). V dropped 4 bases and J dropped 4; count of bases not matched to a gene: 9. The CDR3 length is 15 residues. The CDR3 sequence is CASSQGATGTYGYTF. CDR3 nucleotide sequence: TGTGCCAGCAGCCAGGGGGCGACAGGGACCTATGGCTACACCTTC.

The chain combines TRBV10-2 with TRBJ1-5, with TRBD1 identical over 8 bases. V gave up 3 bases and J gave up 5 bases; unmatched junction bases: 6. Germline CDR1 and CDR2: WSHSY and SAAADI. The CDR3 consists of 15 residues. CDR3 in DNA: TGCGCCAGCAGTGATGTGGGACAGGATTATCAGCCCCAGCATTTT. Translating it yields CASSDVGQDYQPQHF.

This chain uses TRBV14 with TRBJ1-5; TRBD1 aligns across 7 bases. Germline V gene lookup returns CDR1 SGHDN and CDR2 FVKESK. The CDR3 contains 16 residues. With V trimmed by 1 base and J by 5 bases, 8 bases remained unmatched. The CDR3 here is CASSQGLQGLDQPQHF. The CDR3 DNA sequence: TGTGCCAGCAGCCAAGGATTACAGGGGCTCGATCAGCCCCAGCATTTT.

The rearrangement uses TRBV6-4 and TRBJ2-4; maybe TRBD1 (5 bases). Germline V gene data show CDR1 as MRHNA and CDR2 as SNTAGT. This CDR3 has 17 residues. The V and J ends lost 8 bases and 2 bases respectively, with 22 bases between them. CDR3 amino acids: CASHTQAVSKSKNIQYF. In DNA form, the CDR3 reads TGTGCCAGCCACACACAGGCAGTGAGTAAGTCCAAAAACATTCAGTACTTC.

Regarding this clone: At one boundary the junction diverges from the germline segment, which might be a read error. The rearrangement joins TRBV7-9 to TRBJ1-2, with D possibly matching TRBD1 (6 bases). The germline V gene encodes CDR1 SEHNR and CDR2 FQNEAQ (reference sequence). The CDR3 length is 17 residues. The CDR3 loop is CASSQEDPGGPWYGYTF. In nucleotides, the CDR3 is TGCGCCAGCAGCCAAGAGGACCCCGGGGGCCCGTGGTATGGCTACACCTTC.

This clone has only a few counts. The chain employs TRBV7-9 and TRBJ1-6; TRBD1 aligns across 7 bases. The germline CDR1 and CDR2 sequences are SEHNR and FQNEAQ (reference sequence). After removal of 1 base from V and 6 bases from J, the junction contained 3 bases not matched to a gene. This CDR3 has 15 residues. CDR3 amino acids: CASSLGDSINSPLHF. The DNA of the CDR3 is TGTGCCAGCAGCTTAGGGGACAGCATTAATTCACCCCTCCACTTT.

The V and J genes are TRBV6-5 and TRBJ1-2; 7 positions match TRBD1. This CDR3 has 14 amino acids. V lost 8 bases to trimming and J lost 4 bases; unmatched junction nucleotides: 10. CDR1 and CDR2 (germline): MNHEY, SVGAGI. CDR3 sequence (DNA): TGTGCCAGCGGAAAGACAGGGACCCTCTATGGCTACACCTTC. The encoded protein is CASGKTGTLYGYTF.

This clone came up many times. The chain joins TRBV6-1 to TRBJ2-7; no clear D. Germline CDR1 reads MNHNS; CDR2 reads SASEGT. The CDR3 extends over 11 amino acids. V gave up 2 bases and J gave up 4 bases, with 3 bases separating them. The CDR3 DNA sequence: TGTGCCAGCAGTGAATGGTACGAGCAGTACTTC. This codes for CASSEWYEQYF.

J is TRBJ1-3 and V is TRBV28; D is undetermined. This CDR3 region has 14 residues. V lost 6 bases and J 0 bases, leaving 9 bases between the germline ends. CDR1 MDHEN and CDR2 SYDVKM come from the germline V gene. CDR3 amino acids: CASRAAGSGNTIYF. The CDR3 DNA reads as TGTGCCAGCAGAGCGGCCGGCTCTGGAAACACCATATATTTT. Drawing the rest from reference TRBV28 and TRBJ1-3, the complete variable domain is DVKVTQSSRYLVKRTGEKVFLECVQDMDHENMFWYRQDPGLGLRLIYFSYDVKMKEKGDIPEGYSVSREKKERFSLILESASTNQTSMYLCASRAAGSGNTIYFGEGSWLTVV.

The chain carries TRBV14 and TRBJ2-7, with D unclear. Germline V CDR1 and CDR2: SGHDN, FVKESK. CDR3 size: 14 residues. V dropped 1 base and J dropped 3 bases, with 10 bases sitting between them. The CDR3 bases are TGTGCCAGCAGCCAAGCAGGCTTGTTCTACGAGCAGTACTTC. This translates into CASSQAGLFYEQYF.

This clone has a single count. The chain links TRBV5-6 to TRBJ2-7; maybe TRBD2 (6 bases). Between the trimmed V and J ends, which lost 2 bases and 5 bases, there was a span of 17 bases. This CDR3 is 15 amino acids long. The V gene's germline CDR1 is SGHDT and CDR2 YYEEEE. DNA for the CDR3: TGTGCCAGCAGCTTCTCGGGGGTTTGGTCGCACGAGCAGTACTTC. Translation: CASSFSGVWSHEQYF.

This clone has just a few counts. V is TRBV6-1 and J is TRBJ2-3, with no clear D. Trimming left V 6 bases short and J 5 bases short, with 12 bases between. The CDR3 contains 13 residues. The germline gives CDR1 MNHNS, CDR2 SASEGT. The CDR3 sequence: CASRSQAVDTQYF. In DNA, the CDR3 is TGTGCCAGCAGATCGCAGGCGGTAGATACGCAGTATTTT.

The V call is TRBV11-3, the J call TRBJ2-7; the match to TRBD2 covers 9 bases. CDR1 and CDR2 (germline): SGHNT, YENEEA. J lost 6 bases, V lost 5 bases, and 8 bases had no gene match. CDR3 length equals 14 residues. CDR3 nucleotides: TGTGCCAGCAGCCGCGGACTAGCGTCGGTCGAGCAGTACTTC. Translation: CASSRGLASVEQYF.